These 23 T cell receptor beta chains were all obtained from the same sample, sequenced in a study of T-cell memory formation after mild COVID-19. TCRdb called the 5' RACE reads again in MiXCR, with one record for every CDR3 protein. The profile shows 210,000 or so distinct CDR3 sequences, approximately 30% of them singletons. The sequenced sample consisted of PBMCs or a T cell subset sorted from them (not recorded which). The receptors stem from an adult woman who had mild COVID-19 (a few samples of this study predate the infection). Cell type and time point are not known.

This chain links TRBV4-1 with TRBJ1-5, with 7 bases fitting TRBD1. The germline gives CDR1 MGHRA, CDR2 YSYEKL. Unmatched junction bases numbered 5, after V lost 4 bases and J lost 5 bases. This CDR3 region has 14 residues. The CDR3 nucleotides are TGCGCCAGCAGCCGTAACAGGGGCGATCAGCCCCAGCATTTT. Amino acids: CASSRNRGDQPQHF.

Written as DNA, the CDR3 is TGTGCCAGCAGCTTGGGACTAGCGGGGGGATTCGATCAGTACTTC. Protein product: CASSLGLAGGFDQYF. This sequence joins TRBV5-5 and TRBJ2-7; TRBD2 agrees at 13 bases. This CDR3 has 15 amino acids. The germline CDR1 and CDR2 sequences are SGHKS and YYEKEE (reference sequence). V shed 0 bases and J 10 bases; nucleotides not matched to a gene: 7.

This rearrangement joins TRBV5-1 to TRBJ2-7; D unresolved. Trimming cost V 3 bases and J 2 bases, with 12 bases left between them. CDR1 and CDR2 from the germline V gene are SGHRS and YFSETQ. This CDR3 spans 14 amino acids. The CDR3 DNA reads TGCGCCAGCAGCTCGACGGCAGGTACCTACGAGCAGTACTTC. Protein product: CASSSTAGTYEQYF.

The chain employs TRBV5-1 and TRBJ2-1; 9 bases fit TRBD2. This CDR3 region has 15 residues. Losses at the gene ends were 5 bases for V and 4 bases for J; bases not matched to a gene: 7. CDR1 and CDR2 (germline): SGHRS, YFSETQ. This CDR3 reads CASRTGLALYNEQFF. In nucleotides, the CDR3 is TGCGCCAGCAGGACGGGACTAGCTTTATACAATGAGCAGTTCTTC.

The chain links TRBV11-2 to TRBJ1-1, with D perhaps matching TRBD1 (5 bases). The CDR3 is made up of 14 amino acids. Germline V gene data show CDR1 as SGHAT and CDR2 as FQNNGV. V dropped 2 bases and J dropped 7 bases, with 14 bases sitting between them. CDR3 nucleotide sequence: TGTGCCAGCAGCTTAAAGGGAGGGGCAGGTGAAGCTTTCTTT. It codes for CASSLKGGAGEAFF.

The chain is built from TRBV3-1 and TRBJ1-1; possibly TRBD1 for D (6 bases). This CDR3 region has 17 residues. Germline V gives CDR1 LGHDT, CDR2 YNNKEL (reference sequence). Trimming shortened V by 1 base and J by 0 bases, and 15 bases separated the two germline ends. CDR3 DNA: TGTGCCAGCAGCCAAGCGGGATCCGGACAGCTGAACACTGAAGCTTTCTTT. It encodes CASSQAGSGQLNTEAFF.

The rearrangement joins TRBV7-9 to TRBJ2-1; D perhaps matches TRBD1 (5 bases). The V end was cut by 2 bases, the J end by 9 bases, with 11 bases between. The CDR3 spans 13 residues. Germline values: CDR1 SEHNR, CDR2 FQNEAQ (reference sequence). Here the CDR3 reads CASSLSVGLEQFF. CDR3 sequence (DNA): TGTGCCAGCAGCTTATCGGTGGGGCTTGAGCAGTTCTTC.

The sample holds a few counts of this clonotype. The CDR3 sequence: CASSLRGERTDTQYF. The CDR3 DNA reads as TGCGCCAGCAGCTTGAGAGGGGAGAGGACAGATACGCAGTATTTT. The chain links TRBV5-1 to TRBJ2-3; the D call may be TRBD1 or TRBD2 (5 bases each). Trimming left V 1 base short and J 3 bases short, with 12 bases between. The CDR3 sequence is 15 residues long. The germline V gene encodes CDR1 SGHRS and CDR2 YFSETQ.

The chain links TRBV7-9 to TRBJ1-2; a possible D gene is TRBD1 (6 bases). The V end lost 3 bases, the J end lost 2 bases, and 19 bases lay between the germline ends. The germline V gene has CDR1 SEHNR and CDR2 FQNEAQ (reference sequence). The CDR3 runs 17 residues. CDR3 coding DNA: TGTGCCAGCAGCTTCGGACCGGAGGGGGGCAGAAACTATGGCTACACCTTC. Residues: CASSFGPEGGRNYGYTF.

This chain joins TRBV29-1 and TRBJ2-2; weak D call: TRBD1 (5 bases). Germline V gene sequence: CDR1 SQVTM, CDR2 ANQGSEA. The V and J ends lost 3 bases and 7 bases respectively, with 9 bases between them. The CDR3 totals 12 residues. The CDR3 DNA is TGCAGCGTTGACTGGGGCGGCGGGGAGCTGTTTTTT. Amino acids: CSVDWGGGELFF.

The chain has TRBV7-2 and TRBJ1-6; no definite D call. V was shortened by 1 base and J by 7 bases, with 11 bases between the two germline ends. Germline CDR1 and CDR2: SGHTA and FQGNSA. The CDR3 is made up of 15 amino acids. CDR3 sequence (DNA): TGTGCCAGCAGCTTAGGTTCAGACCGAAATTCACCCCTCCACTTT. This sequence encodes CASSLGSDRNSPLHF.

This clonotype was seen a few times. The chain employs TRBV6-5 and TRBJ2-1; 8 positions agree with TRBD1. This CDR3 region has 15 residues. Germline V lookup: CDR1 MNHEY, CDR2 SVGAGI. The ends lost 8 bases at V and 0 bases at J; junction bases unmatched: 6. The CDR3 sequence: CASSIDRGSYNEQFF. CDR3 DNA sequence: TGTGCCAGCTCTATTGACAGGGGCTCCTACAATGAGCAGTTCTTC.

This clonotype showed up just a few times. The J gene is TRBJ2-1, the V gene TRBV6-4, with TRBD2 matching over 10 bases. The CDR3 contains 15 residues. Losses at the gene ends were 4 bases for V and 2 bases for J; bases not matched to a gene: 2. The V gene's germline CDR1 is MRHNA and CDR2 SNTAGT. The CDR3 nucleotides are TGTGCCAGCAGTGGGACTAGCGGAACCTACAATGAGCAGTTCTTC. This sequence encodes CASSGTSGTYNEQFF.

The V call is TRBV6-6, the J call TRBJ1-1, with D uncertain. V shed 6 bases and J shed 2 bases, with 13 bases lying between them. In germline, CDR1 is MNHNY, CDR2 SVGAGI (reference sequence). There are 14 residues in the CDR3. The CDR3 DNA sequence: TGTGCCAGCAGATCTTCGCCCGTAAACACTGAAGCTTTCTTT. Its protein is CASRSSPVNTEAFF.

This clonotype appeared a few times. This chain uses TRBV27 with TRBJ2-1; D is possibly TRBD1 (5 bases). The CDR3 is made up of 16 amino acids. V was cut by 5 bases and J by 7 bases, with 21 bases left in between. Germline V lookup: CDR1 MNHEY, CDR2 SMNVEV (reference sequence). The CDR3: CASSPQGFTAQNEQFF. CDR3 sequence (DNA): TGTGCCAGCAGTCCTCAGGGTTTTACGGCACAGAATGAGCAGTTCTTC.

The CDR3 region has the DNA TGTGCCAGCAGCCCGGGGAGGCTAGGTGGGAATGAGCAGTTCTTC. Translated, it gives CASSPGRLGGNEQFF. The V gene is TRBV7-3, the J gene TRBJ2-1, with a weak D call TRBD2 (6 bases). The CDR3 loop spans 15 amino acids. Per germline, CDR1 SGHTA and CDR2 FQGTGA. The ends were cut back, 5 bases at V and 7 bases at J, with 18 bases in the middle.

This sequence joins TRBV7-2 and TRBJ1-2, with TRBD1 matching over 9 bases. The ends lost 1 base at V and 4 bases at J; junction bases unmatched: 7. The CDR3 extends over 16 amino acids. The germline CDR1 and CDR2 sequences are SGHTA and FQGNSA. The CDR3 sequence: CASSLVDRGIVYGYTF. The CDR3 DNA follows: TGTGCCAGCAGCTTAGTCGACAGGGGGATCGTCTATGGCTACACCTTC. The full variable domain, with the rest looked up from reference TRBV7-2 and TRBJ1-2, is GAGVSQSPSNKVTEKGKDVELRCDPISGHTALYWYRQSLGQGLEFLIYFQGNSAPDKSGLPSDRFSAERTGGSVSTLTIQRTQQEDSAVYLCASSLVDRGIVYGYTFGSGTRLTVV.

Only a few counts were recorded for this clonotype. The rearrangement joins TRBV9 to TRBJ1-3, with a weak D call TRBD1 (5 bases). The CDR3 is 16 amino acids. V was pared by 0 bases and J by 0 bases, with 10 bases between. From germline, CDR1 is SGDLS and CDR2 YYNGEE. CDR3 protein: CASSVDPGSSGNTIYF. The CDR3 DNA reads TGTGCCAGCAGCGTAGATCCAGGGAGCTCTGGAAACACCATATATTTT.

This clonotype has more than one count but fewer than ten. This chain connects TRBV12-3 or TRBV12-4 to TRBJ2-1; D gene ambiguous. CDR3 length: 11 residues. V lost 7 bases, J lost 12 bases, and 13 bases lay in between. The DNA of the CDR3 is TGTGCCAGCAAAACTGGATGGTTGCAGTTCTTC. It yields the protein CASKTGWLQFF.

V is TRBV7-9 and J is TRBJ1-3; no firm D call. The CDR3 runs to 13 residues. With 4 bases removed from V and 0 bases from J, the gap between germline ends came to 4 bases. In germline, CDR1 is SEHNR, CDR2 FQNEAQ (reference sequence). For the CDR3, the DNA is TGTGCCAGCAGCTACAGCTCTGGAAACACCATATATTTT. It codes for CASSYSSGNTIYF.

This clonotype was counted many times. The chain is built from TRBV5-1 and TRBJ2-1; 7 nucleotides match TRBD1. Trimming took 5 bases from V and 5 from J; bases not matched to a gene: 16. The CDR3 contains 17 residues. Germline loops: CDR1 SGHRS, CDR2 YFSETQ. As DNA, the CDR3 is TGCGCCAGCAGTTCGTCATCGGGACAGCGTCTCCACAATGAGCAGTTCTTC. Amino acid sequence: CASSSSSGQRLHNEQFF.

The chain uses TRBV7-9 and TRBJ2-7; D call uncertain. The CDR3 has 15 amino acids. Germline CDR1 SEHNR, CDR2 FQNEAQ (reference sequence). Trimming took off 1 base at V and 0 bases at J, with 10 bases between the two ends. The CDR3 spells CASSLGAGPSYEQYF. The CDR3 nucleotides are TGTGCCAGCAGCTTAGGCGCCGGGCCCTCCTACGAGCAGTACTTC. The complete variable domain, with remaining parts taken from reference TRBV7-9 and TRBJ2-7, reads DTGVSQNPRHKITKRGQNVTFRCDPISEHNRLYWYRQTLGQGPEFLTYFQNEAQLEKSRLLSDRFSAERPKGSFSTLEIQRTEQGDSAMYLCASSLGAGPSYEQYFGPGTRLTVT.

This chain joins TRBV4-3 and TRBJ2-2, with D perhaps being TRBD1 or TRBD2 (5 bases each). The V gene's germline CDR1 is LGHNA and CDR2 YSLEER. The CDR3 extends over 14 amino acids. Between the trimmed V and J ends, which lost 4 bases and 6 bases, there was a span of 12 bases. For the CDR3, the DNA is TGCGCCAGCAGCCTCCCGGGGCCGGCCGGGGAGCTGTTTTTT. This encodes CASSLPGPAGELFF.